This entry lists 18 T cell receptor beta chains sequenced from one sample in a study of glioma-infiltrating T cells. TCR alpha and beta CDR3 regions were amplified from RNA using iRepertoire nested multiplex PCR. TCRdb reprocessed the multiplex PCR reads via MiXCR and lists one record per CDR3 protein. This table has approximately 140,000 distinct CDR3 sequences, around 25% appearing once. Sequenced material: glioma tissue, nonneoplastic brain tissue, or PBMCs (not recorded which). The receptors originated from a human donor with low-grade glioma or glioblastoma, undergoing nonglioma brain surgery, or in good health (not recorded which).

V and J are TRBV3-1 and TRBJ1-2, with D possibly matching TRBD1 (5 bases). V was cut by 6 bases and J by 3 bases, with 17 bases left in between. The CDR3 contains 15 residues. Germline assignment: CDR1 LGHDT and CDR2 YNNKEL (reference sequence). The CDR3 region is CASSSWDADDYGYTF. For the CDR3, the DNA is TGTGCCAGCAGTTCGTGGGACGCGGACGACTATGGCTACACCTTC.

Only a few counts were recorded for this clonotype. The chain is built from TRBV7-2 and TRBJ1-2; no clear D. The V end was cut by 5 bases, the J end by 4 bases, with 14 bases between. Germline V gene sequence: CDR1 SGHTA, CDR2 FQGNSA. This CDR3 comprises 14 residues. CDR3 sequence: CASSTWAKGYGYTF. In DNA form, the CDR3 reads TGTGCCAGCAGCACCTGGGCTAAGGGCTATGGCTACACCTTC.

This clonotype has only a few counts. The chain joins TRBV5-5 to TRBJ2-2; weak D call: TRBD1 (6 bases). Germline V gene sequence: CDR1 SGHKS, CDR2 YYEKEE (reference sequence). This CDR3 has 12 amino acids. Trimming took 4 bases from V and 5 from J, leaving 6 bases between them. The CDR3 DNA reads as TGTGCCAGCAGCGGACAGACCGGGGAGCTGTTTTTT. Translation: CASSGQTGELFF.

The table lists this clonotype with a few counts. The rearrangement joins TRBV20-1 to TRBJ2-1; 8 bases fit TRBD2. V gave up 3 bases and J gave up 10 bases; unmatched junction bases: 23. In germline, CDR1 is DFQATT, CDR2 SNEGSKA (reference sequence). The length of the CDR3 is 18 residues. The CDR3 spells CSASGTSGYELLQLEQFF. CDR3 DNA: TGCAGTGCTAGTGGTACTAGCGGCTACGAGCTCCTACAATTAGAGCAGTTCTTC.

This clonotype appeared a few times. V gene TRBV14 combines with J gene TRBJ2-3, with D maybe TRBD2 (5 bases). The CDR3 extends over 16 amino acids. With 3 bases removed from V and 4 bases from J, the gap between germline ends came to 17 bases. Germline values: CDR1 SGHDN, CDR2 FVKESK. CDR3 region: CASSHLPRTGSDTQYF. Written as DNA, the CDR3 is TGTGCCAGCAGCCACCTGCCGAGAACGGGATCAGATACGCAGTATTTT.

This clonotype appeared a few times. V usage is TRBV7-2 and J usage is TRBJ1-6; maybe TRBD1 (5 bases). The CDR3 is 16 residues long. V gave up 0 bases and J gave up 5 bases, with 11 bases separating them. CDR1 and CDR2 (germline): SGHTA, FQGNSA. CDR3 DNA sequence: TGTGCCAGCAGCTTAGCAGGGACCCTTCATAATTCACCCCTCCACTTT. Translation gives CASSLAGTLHNSPLHF. The full variable domain, rest sourced from reference TRBV7-2 and TRBJ1-6, is GAGVSQSPSNKVTEKGKDVELRCDPISGHTALYWYRQSLGQGLEFLIYFQGNSAPDKSGLPSDRFSAERTGGSVSTLTIQRTQQEDSAVYLCASSLAGTLHNSPLHFGNGTRLTVT.

This clonotype was seen repeatedly, ten times or more. The V call is TRBV6-1, the J call TRBJ2-1; 11 nucleotides align to TRBD2. With 5 bases clipped from V and 9 bases from J, the junction kept 6 bases outside the gene matches. The CDR3 runs 14 residues. From germline, CDR1 is MNHNS and CDR2 SASEGT. This CDR3 is CASSSLAGEGEQFF. CDR3 coding DNA: TGTGCCAGCAGTTCACTAGCGGGGGAAGGTGAGCAGTTCTTC.

This clonotype was recorded a few times. This rearrangement joins TRBV7-9 to TRBJ1-5, with D hard to call. V shed 0 bases and J shed 0 bases, with 9 bases lying between them. Germline V gene lookup returns CDR1 SEHNR and CDR2 FQNEAQ (reference sequence). The CDR3 loop spans 16 amino acids. CDR3 sequence reads: CASSLAQEHSNQPQHF. The CDR3 DNA reads as TGTGCCAGCAGCTTAGCACAAGAGCATAGCAATCAGCCCCAGCATTTT.

The CDR3 DNA reads TGTGCCAGCAGCCTCGGACAGGGGGAAGTCTACGAGCAGTACGTC. This translates into CASSLGQGEVYEQYV. The chain recombines TRBV7-9 with TRBJ2-7; 10 nucleotides line up with TRBD1. V was pared by 5 bases and J by 3 bases, with 7 bases of the junction left unmatched. From germline, CDR1 is SEHNR and CDR2 FQNEAQ (reference sequence). There are 15 residues in the CDR3.

This clonotype was observed a handful of times. The CDR3, as DNA: TGTGCCAGCAGCTTATTAGGCGGGGGATCGACCGGGGAGCTGTTTTTT. It translates to CASSLLGGGSTGELFF. The rearrangement uses TRBV7-2 and TRBJ2-2; 7 bases map to TRBD2. With 2 bases clipped from V and 5 bases from J, the junction kept 8 bases outside the gene matches. The germline V gene encodes CDR1 SGHTA and CDR2 FQGNSA. The CDR3 is made up of 16 amino acids.

Of note for this clonotype: An end of the junction differs from the germline gene, which may be a read error. This chain joins TRBV7-9 and TRBJ1-1; no firm D call. CDR3 length: 13 residues. Looked up from germline, CDR1 is SEHNR and CDR2 is FQNEAQ (reference sequence). CDR3 loop: CAISRTENTEAFF. CDR3 DNA: TGTGCCATCAGCCGGACGGAGAACACTGAAGCTTTCTTT.

Details on this clonotype: This may come from a read error, since a much larger clone is one base off. V gene TRBV7-2 combines with J gene TRBJ1-1; D is perhaps TRBD1 (6 bases). V shed 0 bases and J shed 6 bases, with 14 bases lying between them. The CDR3 is made up of 15 amino acids. CDR1 is SGHTA, CDR2 FQGNSA, per germline. The CDR3 here is CASSLAWTADSEAFF. CDR3 DNA: TGTGCCAGCAGCTTAGCTTGGACAGCTGACTCTGAAGCTTTCTTT.

In this sample, this clonotype turned up a few times. V is TRBV20-1 and J is TRBJ2-1, with D possibly being TRBD1 or TRBD2 (5 bases each). The CDR3 contains 12 residues. Trimming shortened V by 5 bases and J by 7 bases, and 12 bases separated the two germline ends. Per germline, CDR1 DFQATT and CDR2 SNEGSKA (reference sequence). The CDR3: CSAGGGQNEQFF. CDR3 DNA: TGCAGTGCTGGGGGTGGGCAGAATGAGCAGTTCTTC.

There are many counts of this clonotype. This chain links TRBV28 with TRBJ2-4; 12 positions match TRBD1. The V gene's germline CDR1 is MDHEN and CDR2 SYDVKM. Losses at the gene ends were 4 bases for V and 6 bases for J; bases not matched to a gene: 7. CDR3 length equals 16 residues. This CDR3 reads CASSSPGTGGINIQYF. The CDR3 DNA reads as TGTGCCAGCAGTTCGCCCGGGACAGGGGGCATAAACATTCAGTACTTC.

The rearrangement uses TRBV27 and TRBJ1-6; TRBD1 agrees at 8 bases. V gave up 3 bases and J gave up 0 bases; unmatched junction bases: 1. The CDR3 is 16 amino acids. Per germline, CDR1 MNHEY and CDR2 SMNVEV (reference sequence). CDR3 region: CASSLTGASYNSPLHF. The CDR3, as DNA: TGTGCCAGCAGTTTGACAGGGGCCTCCTATAATTCACCCCTCCACTTT.

This clonotype has only a few counts. The chain carries TRBV27 and TRBJ2-1; 9 bases are shared with TRBD2. CDR3 length equals 15 residues. V lost 8 bases, J lost 2 bases, and 7 bases stayed unmatched. CDR1 is MNHEY and CDR2 is SMNVEV in the germline V gene (reference sequence). CDR3 DNA sequence: TGTGCCAGCGGGGCGGGGGGGCTGCCCTACAATGAGCAGTTCTTC. Translation: CASGAGGLPYNEQFF.

This chain connects TRBV7-9 to TRBJ1-1; 7 bases line up with TRBD1. This CDR3 has 14 amino acids. Germline CDR1 and CDR2: SEHNR and FQNEAQ (reference sequence). V trimming: 5 bases; J trimming: 7 bases; junction bases outside the gene matches: 10. CDR3: CASSRLQGEGEAFF. CDR3 nucleotides: TGTGCCAGCAGCCGACTCCAGGGGGAGGGTGAAGCTTTCTTT.

In this sample, this clonotype turned up many times. The rearrangement uses TRBV27 and TRBJ2-3, with D possibly matching TRBD2 (5 bases). Deletions cut 3 bases from V and 0 bases from J, with 7 bases between. The CDR3 is 14 residues long. The germline gives CDR1 MNHEY, CDR2 SMNVEV (reference sequence). CDR3 coding DNA: TGTGCCAGCAGTTTGGGAGTAAGCACAGATACGCAGTATTTT. Translation: CASSLGVSTDTQYF.